This T cell receptor (beta chain) was observed in a study of T cells in Graves' hyperthyroidism and ophthalmopathy. The wider study: Staff took peripheral blood when the initial diagnosis was made, before any treatment began. Study-wide points: Ophthalmopathy and stable hyperthyroidism were separated by a 13 V-J model.

After removal of 1 base from V and 3 bases from J, the junction contained 2 bases not matched to a gene. The CDR3 consists of 14 residues. Germline V gives CDR1 SGHAT, CDR2 FQNNGV. There were TCR beta CDR3 regions amplified from RNA transcripts. HTBI primers drove first-round RT-PCR of the TCR CDR3. MiXCR was run by TCRdb on the multiplex PCR reads, yielding one entry per CDR3 protein. Here the sample spans over 550,000 distinct CDR3 sequences, about a sixth being singletons. This clonotype was detected many times. The antigen remains undetermined. V is TRBV11-2 and J is TRBJ2-7, with 8 bases that match TRBD1. The clonotype originates from a young woman with Graves' hyperthyroidism. The sequencing sample was made of blood. The DNA of the CDR3 is TGTGCCAGCAGCTTAGTCGGACAGGGCTACGAGCAGTACTTC. Protein: CASSLVGQGYEQYF.